This note documents a single T cell receptor beta chain sequence. This entry is derived from a study of blood T cell repertoires in COVID-19. Background on the study: T cells, B-cell-depleted T cells, or PBMCs provided the cDNA or gDNA that served as material.

This CDR3 has 14 amino acids. Trimming removed 1 base from V and 6 bases from J, with 12 bases in between. In germline, CDR1 is SEHNR, CDR2 FQNEAQ (reference sequence). The authors' processing: Amplification of reference gene primers provided the estimated nucleated cell counts. The assay was immunoSEQ multiplex PCR, and TCRdb's table has in-frame clones only and misses some. V and J calls and clone size are given by that table; D and trimming were obtained from the DNA. The sample holds approximately 70,000 clones; around 76% are singletons and the top ten take 18%. Source material: peripheral blood. This sequence joins TRBV7-9 and TRBJ1-1; no clear D. The sequence derives from a human donor in a cohort sampled during active COVID-19. This CDR3 reads CASSLVRVEAEAFF. DNA for the CDR3: TGTGCCAGCAGCTTAGTCCGGGTGGAGGCTGAAGCTTTCTTT.